This is a list of T cell receptor beta chains from one sample in a study of cytomegalovirus exposure and HLA in healthy donors. Assay used: immunoSEQ multiplex PCR; TCRdb lists only in-frame clones, some missing. The sample yields some 100,000 clones, approximately 89% seen once. Sequencing was performed on PBMCs. These receptors came from a young man in good health and CMV-seronegative. Both conserved end residues are part of each CDR3. Each record gives: clone size, V gene, J gene, D gene, CDR3 length, CDR3 protein, CDR3 DNA. A D gene is named only where the DNA matches it firmly. Expanded clones are given a class, and other clones once, few, many or no size at all.

clone_size: NA; v_call: TRBV23-1; j_call: TRBJ2-2; d_call: TRBD1; cdr3_length: 16; cdr3_aa: CASIWVRDRQVGELFF; cdr3_nt: TGCGCCAGCATTTGGGTCCGGGACAGGCAGGTCGGGGAGCTGTTTTTT
clone_size: NA; v_call: TRBV2; j_call: TRBJ1-6; d_call: TRBD1; cdr3_length: 14; cdr3_aa: CASTEDRGLSPLHF; cdr3_nt: TGTGCCAGCACCGAGGACAGGGGGCTTTCACCCCTCCACTTT
clone_size: once; v_call: TRBV29-1; j_call: TRBJ2-5; d_call: NA; cdr3_length: 14; cdr3_aa: CSVEGQGGWETQYF; cdr3_nt: TGCAGCGTTGAAGGACAGGGAGGTTGGGAGACCCAGTACTTC
clone_size: NA; v_call: TRBV4-1; j_call: TRBJ2-1; d_call: NA; cdr3_length: 16; cdr3_aa: CASSQDPASSYNEQFF; cdr3_nt: TGCGCCAGCAGCCAAGATCCGGCTAGCTCCTACAATGAGCAGTTCTTC
clone_size: NA; v_call: TRBV5-1; j_call: TRBJ2-1; d_call: NA; cdr3_length: 15; cdr3_aa: CASSFSGTQYNEQFF; cdr3_nt: TGCGCCAGCAGCTTTTCCGGGACTCAGTACAATGAGCAGTTCTTC
clone_size: few; v_call: TRBV27; j_call: TRBJ1-5; d_call: NA; cdr3_length: 14; cdr3_aa: CASSSRGSNQPQHF; cdr3_nt: TGTGCCAGCAGTTCGCGGGGTAGCAATCAGCCCCAGCATTTT
clone_size: NA; v_call: TRBV28; j_call: TRBJ2-4; d_call: NA; cdr3_length: 15; cdr3_aa: CASSFGGLAKNIQYF; cdr3_nt: TGTGCCAGCAGTTTCGGGGGACTAGCCAAAAACATTCAGTACTTC
clone_size: NA; v_call: TRBV25-1; j_call: TRBJ2-7; d_call: NA; cdr3_length: 14; cdr3_aa: CASSDPRRSYEQYF; cdr3_nt: TGTGCCAGCAGTGACCCGAGGCGTTCCTACGAGCAGTACTTC
clone_size: once; v_call: TRBV29-1; j_call: TRBJ2-3; d_call: TRBD2; cdr3_length: 13; cdr3_aa: CSVVLAGADTQYF; cdr3_nt: TGCAGCGTTGTTCTAGCGGGAGCAGATACGCAGTATTTT
clone_size: NA; v_call: TRBV2; j_call: TRBJ1-3; d_call: TRBD1; cdr3_length: 13; cdr3_aa: CASTTGTGNTIYF; cdr3_nt: TGTGCCAGCACGACAGGGACTGGAAACACCATATATTTT
clone_size: NA; v_call: TRBV28; j_call: TRBJ2-7; d_call: TRBD2; cdr3_length: 16; cdr3_aa: CASSLSERGSSYEQYF; cdr3_nt: TGTGCCAGCAGTTTATCTGAGCGGGGGAGCTCCTACGAGCAGTACTTC
clone_size: NA; v_call: TRBV30; j_call: TRBJ2-1; d_call: TRBD2; cdr3_length: 17; cdr3_aa: CAWSTGTSGASYNEQFF; cdr3_nt: TGTGCCTGGAGTACTGGGACTAGCGGGGCCTCCTACAATGAGCAGTTCTTC
clone_size: NA; v_call: TRBV28; j_call: TRBJ1-5; d_call: TRBD1; cdr3_length: 18; cdr3_aa: CASSGGQLGELGNQPQHF; cdr3_nt: TGTGCCAGCAGTGGGGGACAGTTAGGAGAATTGGGCAATCAGCCCCAGCATTTT
clone_size: NA; v_call: TRBV7-2; j_call: TRBJ1-5; d_call: TRBD1; cdr3_length: 16; cdr3_aa: CASSRQGAYSNQPQHF; cdr3_nt: TGTGCCAGCAGCCGACAGGGGGCTTATAGCAATCAGCCCCAGCATTTT
clone_size: NA; v_call: TRBV29-1; j_call: TRBJ2-7; d_call: NA; cdr3_length: 13; cdr3_aa: CSVVFIAPYEQYF; cdr3_nt: TGCAGCGTTGTTTTTATAGCCCCCTACGAGCAGTACTTC
clone_size: NA; v_call: TRBV27; j_call: TRBJ2-3; d_call: NA; cdr3_length: 15; cdr3_aa: CASRQGQLFTDTQYF; cdr3_nt: TGTGCCAGCAGGCAAGGACAGCTATTCACAGATACGCAGTATTTT
clone_size: NA; v_call: TRBV2; j_call: TRBJ2-5; d_call: TRBD1; cdr3_length: 12; cdr3_aa: CASSRGPETQYF; cdr3_nt: TGTGCCAGCAGCAGGGGGCCGGAGACCCAGTACTTC
clone_size: NA; v_call: TRBV6-5; j_call: TRBJ1-3; d_call: NA; cdr3_length: 13; cdr3_aa: CASISHSGNTIYF; cdr3_nt: TGTGCCAGCATCAGTCACTCTGGAAACACCATATATTTT
clone_size: NA; v_call: TRBV4-1; j_call: TRBJ2-7; d_call: TRBD2; cdr3_length: 14; cdr3_aa: CASRVTSGPYEQYF; cdr3_nt: TGCGCCAGCAGGGTCACTAGCGGTCCCTACGAGCAGTACTTC
clone_size: NA; v_call: TRBV11-3; j_call: TRBJ2-3; d_call: TRBD2; cdr3_length: 16; cdr3_aa: CASSLSGAGVVDTQYF; cdr3_nt: TGTGCCAGCAGCTTAAGCGGGGCGGGAGTTGTCGATACGCAGTATTTT
clone_size: NA; v_call: TRBV7-8; j_call: TRBJ1-5; d_call: NA; cdr3_length: 15; cdr3_aa: CASSLFKAWTPPQHF; cdr3_nt: TGTGCCAGCAGCTTATTTAAGGCCTGGACACCTCCCCAGCATTTT
clone_size: few; v_call: TRBV6-1; j_call: TRBJ2-3; d_call: TRBD2; cdr3_length: 18; cdr3_aa: CASSASLGRGGVFDTQYF; cdr3_nt: TGTGCCAGCAGTGCCAGTTTAGGGCGCGGGGGGGTTTTTGATACGCAGTATTTT
clone_size: NA; v_call: TRBV6-1; j_call: TRBJ2-7; d_call: TRBD1; cdr3_length: 16; cdr3_aa: CASSEALRQGAGEQYF; cdr3_nt: TGTGCCAGCAGTGAAGCGCTTCGTCAGGGGGCGGGCGAGCAGTACTTC
clone_size: NA; v_call: TRBV7-9; j_call: TRBJ1-2; d_call: TRBD1; cdr3_length: 15; cdr3_aa: CASSSGQQKNYGYTF; cdr3_nt: TGTGCCAGCAGCTCGGGACAGCAAAAAAACTATGGCTACACCTTC
clone_size: NA; v_call: TRBV5-1; j_call: TRBJ2-2; d_call: NA; cdr3_length: 16; cdr3_aa: CASTVGGTANTGELFF; cdr3_nt: TGCGCCAGCACCGTCGGCGGTACCGCGAACACCGGGGAGCTGTTTTTT
clone_size: few; v_call: TRBV6-1; j_call: TRBJ1-1; d_call: TRBD1; cdr3_length: 15; cdr3_aa: CASLRDRVSYTEAFF; cdr3_nt: TGTGCCAGCCTCCGGGACAGGGTTTCGTACACTGAAGCTTTCTTT
clone_size: once; v_call: TRBV5-1; j_call: TRBJ1-4; d_call: TRBD1; cdr3_length: 16; cdr3_aa: CASSLVGQGNNEKLFF; cdr3_nt: TGCGCCAGCAGCTTGGTGGGACAGGGGAATAATGAAAAACTGTTTTTT
clone_size: NA; v_call: TRBV28; j_call: TRBJ1-1; d_call: NA; cdr3_length: 11; cdr3_aa: CASRSTRGAFF; cdr3_nt: TGTGCCAGCAGAAGTACACGGGGGGCTTTCTTT
clone_size: NA; v_call: TRBV7-6; j_call: TRBJ2-3; d_call: NA; cdr3_length: 13; cdr3_aa: CASSLVQGDTQYF; cdr3_nt: TGTGCCAGCAGCTTAGTCCAGGGAGATACGCAGTATTTT
clone_size: NA; v_call: TRBV25-1; j_call: TRBJ1-5; d_call: NA; cdr3_length: 16; cdr3_aa: CASSPAGHLSNQPQHF; cdr3_nt: TGTGCCAGCAGTCCAGCGGGACACCTTAGCAATCAGCCCCAGCATTTT
clone_size: NA; v_call: TRBV20-1; j_call: TRBJ1-1; d_call: NA; cdr3_length: 11; cdr3_aa: CSASPGAEAFF; cdr3_nt: TGCAGTGCTAGTCCGGGAGCTGAAGCTTTCTTT
clone_size: NA; v_call: TRBV5-1; j_call: TRBJ1-6; d_call: NA; cdr3_length: 16; cdr3_aa: CASSLLSGTTDSPLHF; cdr3_nt: TGCGCCAGCAGCTTGTTATCCGGGACTACGGATTCACCCCTCCACTTT
clone_size: NA; v_call: TRBV28; j_call: TRBJ2-7; d_call: TRBD1; cdr3_length: 14; cdr3_aa: CASLSTGTGPEQYF; cdr3_nt: TGTGCCAGCTTAAGTACGGGGACAGGGCCCGAGCAGTACTTC
clone_size: few; v_call: TRBV28; j_call: TRBJ1-2; d_call: NA; cdr3_length: 11; cdr3_aa: CATLLNYGYTF; cdr3_nt: TGTGCCACATTACTTAACTATGGCTACACCTTC
clone_size: NA; v_call: TRBV11-2; j_call: TRBJ2-7; d_call: TRBD2; cdr3_length: 14; cdr3_aa: CASSSLAGGYEQYF; cdr3_nt: TGTGCCAGCAGCTCCCTAGCGGGAGGCTACGAGCAGTACTTC
clone_size: NA; v_call: TRBV28; j_call: TRBJ2-5; d_call: TRBD1; cdr3_length: 15; cdr3_aa: CASSSAGQAIETQYF; cdr3_nt: TGTGCCAGCAGCTCCGCGGGACAGGCGATTGAGACCCAGTACTTC
clone_size: NA; v_call: TRBV6-6; j_call: TRBJ1-5; d_call: TRBD1; cdr3_length: 16; cdr3_aa: CASSYTGTGDNQPQHF; cdr3_nt: TGTGCCAGCAGTTACACAGGGACAGGGGACAATCAGCCCCAGCATTTT
clone_size: NA; v_call: TRBV6-5; j_call: TRBJ2-7; d_call: TRBD2; cdr3_length: 14; cdr3_aa: CASSLAGRLYEQYF; cdr3_nt: TGTGCCAGCAGTCTAGCGGGCCGGCTCTACGAGCAGTACTTC
clone_size: NA; v_call: TRBV6-5; j_call: TRBJ1-6; d_call: NA; cdr3_length: 15; cdr3_aa: CASSYRGSRNSPLHF; cdr3_nt: TGTGCCAGCAGTTACAGGGGCTCTCGGAATTCACCCCTCCACTTT
clone_size: NA; v_call: TRBV6-1; j_call: TRBJ2-7; d_call: NA; cdr3_length: 15; cdr3_aa: CASRQPGGPTYEQYF; cdr3_nt: TGTGCCAGCAGACAACCAGGGGGGCCAACCTACGAGCAGTACTTC
clone_size: NA; v_call: TRBV2; j_call: TRBJ1-2; d_call: TRBD1; cdr3_length: 13; cdr3_aa: CAIGTGAVGGYTF; cdr3_nt: TGTGCCATCGGGACAGGGGCAGTGGGAGGCTACACCTTC
clone_size: NA; v_call: TRBV11-2; j_call: TRBJ2-7; d_call: NA; cdr3_length: 16; cdr3_aa: CASSLVPEDYSYEQYF; cdr3_nt: TGTGCCAGCAGCTTAGTGCCCGAAGACTACTCCTACGAGCAGTACTTC
clone_size: NA; v_call: TRBV28; j_call: TRBJ2-7; d_call: TRBD1; cdr3_length: 14; cdr3_aa: CASRTGTGVHEQYF; cdr3_nt: TGTGCCAGCAGAACCGGGACAGGGGTCCACGAGCAGTACTTC
clone_size: NA; v_call: TRBV27; j_call: TRBJ2-5; d_call: TRBD1; cdr3_length: 14; cdr3_aa: CASSLEGAWETQYF; cdr3_nt: TGTGCCAGCAGTTTAGAGGGGGCGTGGGAGACCCAGTACTTC
clone_size: NA; v_call: TRBV29-1; j_call: TRBJ1-2; d_call: NA; cdr3_length: 12; cdr3_aa: CSVRWGSYGYTF; cdr3_nt: TGCAGCGTCCGGTGGGGCTCCTATGGCTACACCTTC
clone_size: NA; v_call: TRBV2; j_call: TRBJ2-2; d_call: TRBD2; cdr3_length: 14; cdr3_aa: CASIERENTGELFF; cdr3_nt: TGTGCCAGCATTGAGCGGGAGAACACCGGGGAGCTGTTTTTT
clone_size: NA; v_call: TRBV25-1; j_call: TRBJ1-3; d_call: NA; cdr3_length: 13; cdr3_aa: CASSGTSGNTIYF; cdr3_nt: TGTGCCAGCAGTGGGACTTCTGGAAACACCATATATTTT
clone_size: NA; v_call: TRBV28; j_call: TRBJ2-2; d_call: TRBD2; cdr3_length: 19; cdr3_aa: CASNPLGASGRGNGGELFF; cdr3_nt: TGTGCCAGCAACCCCCTTGGGGCTAGCGGGAGAGGTAATGGCGGGGAGCTGTTTTTT